The rows below give T cell receptor beta chains drawn from one sample of a study of neurological immune-mediated disorders. TCRdb reprocessed the 5' RACE reads via MiXCR and lists one record per CDR3 protein. Of approximately 19,000 distinct CDR3 sequences listed, 15% were seen once; the top ten hold around 15%. Material for sequencing was PBMCs. The receptors stem from a female donor with HTLV-1-associated myelopathy (HAM/TSP). The CDR3 runs from the conserved cysteine through the conserved F or W. A D gene is named only where the DNA matches it firmly. Only some rows state a clone size, as once, few, many or a class for expanded clones.

TRBJ2-3 many TRBV3-1 TRBD2 TGTGCCAGCAGCCCCTTGTTGACTAGCGGGACGATAGATACGCAGTATTTT CASSPLLTSGTIDTQYF
TRBJ2-1 many TRBV20-1 - TGCAGTGCTAGAGGAGACAATGAGCAGTTCTTC CSARGDNEQFF
TRBJ1-5 - TRBV20-1 TRBD1 TGCAGTGCTTCGGACAGGGGACAATATAGCAATAAGACCCAGCATTTT CSASDRGQYSNKTQHF
TRBJ1-2 many TRBV5-1 - TGCGCCAGCAGCTTCAGCTTTGATGGCTATGGCTACACCTTC CASSFSFDGYGYTF
TRBJ2-7 many TRBV20-1 - TGCAGTGCCACGCCGTCAGGGGTCTCCTACGAGCAGTACTTC CSATPSGVSYEQYF
TRBJ2-5 many TRBV20-1 - TGCAGTGCCCAAAGAGGCTATCTAAGGGAGACCCAGTACTTC CSAQRGYLRETQYF
TRBJ2-5 - TRBV7-8 TRBD2 TGTGCCAGCAGCTTAGTCCACCTTGGCGGGAGCAGGGAGACCCAGTACTTC CASSLVHLGGSRETQYF
TRBJ1-1 many TRBV29-1 TRBD1 TGCAGCGTTGAGCCGTCTTCCGGGACAGTGAACACTGAAGCTTTCTTT CSVEPSSGTVNTEAFF
TRBJ1-3 medium-sized TRBV20-1 - TGCAGTGCTAGGATAGGGGCGGGGGGAAACACCATATATTTT CSARIGAGGNTIYF
TRBJ2-7 many TRBV7-2 - TGTGCCAGCAGCCGGACGTCGGACTACGAGCAGTACTTC CASSRTSDYEQYF
TRBJ2-2 many TRBV24-1 - TGTGCCACCAGTGGGGCGCGGAACACCGGGGAGCTGTTTTTT CATSGARNTGELFF
TRBJ2-1 - TRBV20-1 - TGCAGTGCTAGGGGGACCGTGAGGTATTCCTACAATGAGCAGTTCTTC CSARGTVRYSYNEQFF
TRBJ2-5 many TRBV5-1 - TGCGCCAGCGCCGGTTCCCGGGCTACTAGCCCCCAAGAGACCCAGTACTTC CASAGSRATSPQETQYF
TRBJ2-7 medium-sized TRBV20-1 - TGCAGTGCCCATGGGACCCCAGGGGAGCAGTACTTC CSAHGTPGEQYF
TRBJ2-7 many TRBV29-1 - TGCAGCGTTGATCGGGAAGGGGCCTACGAGCAGTACTTC CSVDREGAYEQYF
TRBJ2-7 - TRBV20-1 - TGCAGTGCTAGAGTAAGCTCCTACGATCAGTACTTC CSARVSSYDQYF
TRBJ2-3 many TRBV4-2 - TGTGCCAGCAGCCAAGATGTAGCGCACGGCACAGATACGCAGTATTTT CASSQDVAHGTDTQYF
TRBJ2-2 - TRBV28 TRBD1 TGTGCCAGCAGTTCCTACGCCGGGACAGGGGGCATAACCGGGGAGCTGTTTTTT CASSSYAGTGGITGELFF
TRBJ2-2 medium-sized TRBV2 - TGTGCCAGCAGCAGGGCCGGGGAGCTGTTTTTT CASSRAGELFF
TRBJ2-3 many TRBV20-1 - TGCAGTGCTAGAGAGAGAGAGACACACGATACGCAGTATTTT CSARERETHDTQYF
TRBJ1-2 many TRBV20-1 - TGCAGTGCTAGGGCCAGGGCAAACTATGGCTACACCTTC CSARARANYGYTF
TRBJ2-7 many TRBV5-1 TRBD1 TGCGCCAGCAGCTTTGGACAGGAATCCTACGAGCAGTACTTC CASSFGQESYEQYF
TRBJ2-7 many TRBV12-5 - TGTGCTAGTGGTAACGGCTACGAGCAGTACTTC CASGNGYEQYF
TRBJ1-5 - TRBV20-1 - TGCAGTGATAAGATCTCAGGGACGGGGCATCAGCCCCAGCATTTT CSDKISGTGHQPQHF
TRBJ1-2 few TRBV6-5 - TGTGCCAGCAGAGAAAGGCGGGAGTATGGCTACACCTTC CASRERREYGYTF
TRBJ2-4 medium-sized TRBV7-2 TRBD1 TGTGCCAGCAGCTTAGGGACAGGGGACATTCAGTACTTC CASSLGTGDIQYF
TRBJ1-5 - TRBV24-1 - TGTGCCACCTCAGACGGGGATCATCAGCTCCATCATTTT CATSDGDHQLHHF
TRBJ2-5 many TRBV4-1 TRBD2 TGCGCCAGCAGTGATAGCGGGGGGGCCCGGGAGACCCAGTACTTC CASSDSGGARETQYF
TRBJ1-2 few TRBV7-2 TRBD1 TGTGCCAGCAGCCCTTACAGGGGCGGCTACACCTTC CASSPYRGGYTF
TRBJ1-1 - TRBV6-5 - TGTGCCAGCAGTTACGCCCAGCCTAGGGCTGGGACTGAAGCTTTCTTT CASSYAQPRAGTEAFF
TRBJ2-7 many TRBV20-1 TRBD2 TGCAGTGCTCTCCGTAGCGGGAGGGAAGAGCAGTACTTC CSALRSGREEQYF
TRBJ2-5 medium-sized TRBV20-1 TRBD2 TGCAGTGCGCGGGGGGGCAGGGAGACCCAGTACTTC CSARGGRETQYF
TRBJ2-3 many TRBV7-2 - TGTGCCAGCAGTTTCCAGGGGGGGACAGATACGCAGTATTTT CASSFQGGTDTQYF
TRBJ2-5 many TRBV7-2 TRBD2 TGTGCCAGCAGCTTACTCGGGACTATCGGAGAGACCCAGTACTTC CASSLLGTIGETQYF
TRBJ2-1 - TRBV4-1 TRBD2 TGCGCCAGCAGTATAACTAGCGGGGCCGACGGTGAGCAGTTCTTC CASSITSGADGEQFF
TRBJ2-5 many TRBV29-1 - TGCAGCGTTGAGGGGATGCAGGTGGAAAAGGGGACCCAGTACTTC CSVEGMQVEKGTQYF
TRBJ1-1 many TRBV19 TRBD1 TGTGCCAGTAGTATGCCCCGGGACAGGGGGCACACTGAAGCTTTCTTT CASSMPRDRGHTEAFF
TRBJ1-5 few TRBV20-1 - TGCAGTGCTAGTCCCGGGACCTCAAGTCAGCCCCAGCATTTT CSASPGTSSQPQHF
TRBJ1-5 many TRBV20-1 - TGCAGTGCTAGGGGGGGGCAGGGACCCCAGCATTTT CSARGGQGPQHF
TRBJ2-1 many TRBV27 TRBD1 TGTGCCAGCAGTTTAGGACAGGAGCGTTTTTACAATGAGCAGTTCTTC CASSLGQERFYNEQFF
TRBJ1-2 few TRBV20-1 TRBD1 TGCAGTGCTGGCCGGGACAGGATCATCTCTAACTATGGCTACACCTTC CSAGRDRIISNYGYTF
TRBJ2-2 many TRBV5-1 TRBD2 TGCGCCAGCAGCCCCAGGATAGCGGGAAACACCGGGGAGCTGTTTTTT CASSPRIAGNTGELFF
TRBJ2-3 - TRBV7-2 - TGTGCCAGCAGACTAGGCCCTGAAAGGTATTTT CASRLGPERYF
TRBJ2-3 many TRBV20-1 TRBD1 TGCAGTGCTCCCAGGGCTGGGACAGCTAGCACAGATACGCAGTATTTT CSAPRAGTASTDTQYF
TRBJ2-3 once TRBV7-2 - TGTGCCAGCAGCTCATCCATAGGAGTGGGGGACCCAGATACTCAGTATTTT CASSSSIGVGDPDTQYF
TRBJ2-1 many TRBV5-1 TRBD2 TGCGCCAGCAGCTTGTTTAGCTCCGGGACTAGCGCCCTCAGCTCCTACAATGAGCAGTTCTTC CASSLFSSGTSALSSYNEQFF
TRBJ2-3 many TRBV20-1 TRBD2 TGCAGTGCTAGGCCCGGACTAGCGGGGGGGCCTTGGTCGCAGTATTTT CSARPGLAGGPWSQYF
TRBJ2-5 many TRBV6-5 TRBD1 TGTGCCAGCAGTGTCCCAGGGGGTGGGAAGACCCAGTACTTC CASSVPGGGKTQYF
TRBJ2-3 many TRBV2 TRBD2 TGTGCCAGCAGTGAATGGGAGGGCCCAGATACGCAGTATTTT CASSEWEGPDTQYF
TRBJ2-1 many TRBV29-1 - TGCAGCGTTGAAGGTGGGAGGAGCTCCTACAATGAGCAGTTCTTC CSVEGGRSSYNEQFF
TRBJ1-1 many TRBV19 - TGTGCCAGTAGTATCCGTCGGGGGAACACATTTTCTGAAGCTTTCTTT CASSIRRGNTFSEAFF
TRBJ1-1 few TRBV7-2 TRBD1 TGTGCCAGCAGCTTAGCGATGGGGACAGGGGGTATGAACACTGAAGCTTTCTTT CASSLAMGTGGMNTEAFF
TRBJ2-1 many TRBV12-3/TRBV12-4 - TGTGCCACCAGCCTCGAGGGGATTACCTACAATGAGCAGTTCTTC CATSLEGITYNEQFF
TRBJ1-2 medium-sized TRBV5-1 - TGCGCCAGCAGCTTGGCCTCACCCTATGGCTACACCTTC CASSLASPYGYTF
TRBJ2-7 many TRBV20-1 - TGCAGTGCTAGAGGAGTCGCCACGAGCTCCTACGAGCAGTACTTC CSARGVATSSYEQYF
TRBJ1-1 few TRBV12-5 - TGTGCTAGTGGTTTTGAAACGAGGAACACTGAAGCTTTCTTT CASGFETRNTEAFF
TRBJ1-5 medium-sized TRBV5-6 - TGTGCCAGCACCGTCGATACAGGGTCGAGCAATCAGCCCCAGCATTTT CASTVDTGSSNQPQHF
TRBJ1-6 many TRBV4-2 TRBD1 TGTGCCAGCAGCCAAGGGCCCGACAGGGATAATTCACCCCTCCACTTT CASSQGPDRDNSPLHF
TRBJ1-4 many TRBV4-3 TRBD1 TGCGCCAGCAGCCTGGGGACAGCGAAGAATGAAAAACTGTTTTTT CASSLGTAKNEKLFF